This T cell receptor beta chain comes out of a study of blood T cells in healthy people across ages. Primers used in a second PCR of about 6 to 12 cycles were a sample-barcoded 5' primer and a J-beta primer mix. TCRdb fed the 5' RACE reads into MiXCR, producing one record per CDR3 protein. The repertoire holds about 730,000 distinct CDR3 sequences, with 43% as singletons. The V and J ends lost 3 bases and 6 bases respectively, with 11 bases between them. CDR3 size: 13 residues. Germline CDR1 is SEHNR and CDR2 is FQNEAQ (reference sequence). The table lists this clonotype with a few counts. This clonotype was obtained from a woman aged 60-75 years in good health. V gene TRBV7-9 combines with J gene TRBJ1-2; D unclear. What was sequenced was blood. For the CDR3, the DNA is TGTGCCAGCAGCTTCTCCGAAAACGATGGCTACACCTTC. Translated, it gives CASSFSENDGYTF.